Shown below are 32 T cell receptor beta chains from a single sample sequenced in a study of Graves' ophthalmopathy and Graves' hyperthyroidism (dated by TCRdb to 2016 to 2018). The sequencer was an Illumina HiSeq 2000. TCR beta CDR3 regions were amplified from RNA transcripts for repertoire sequencing. The first round was an RT-PCR using HTBI primers with the Qiagen OneStep RT-PCR kit, and this first round was followed by a second-round multiplex PCR, then size selection and purification. In-frame beta chains were kept once TCRdb had trimmed the public reads at Q25 with fastp and called clones with MiXCR. Here each entry gathers all rows of one CDR3 protein and keeps the most common genes and DNA. Counted in this sample were 200,000 to 250,000 distinct CDR3 sequences; roughly a fifth of them appeared once. The ten largest clones represent roughly 44% of the sample. The sequencing sample was made of peripheral blood. Every receptor here comes from a woman aged 50 to 60 with Graves' ophthalmopathy. Donor details come from another sample of the same person, matched by shared clones.

The chain has TRBV19 and TRBJ1-1; 8 bases agree with TRBD1. CDR3 length: 15 residues. Trimming at V came to 5 bases and at J to 0 bases, leaving 5 bases not matched to a gene. Germline V gene sequence: CDR1 LNHDA, CDR2 SQIVND (reference sequence). The CDR3 DNA follows: TGTGCCAGTAGTGAGCGACAGGGGCTGAACACTGAAGCTTTCTTT. This encodes CASSERQGLNTEAFF.

There are many counts of this clonotype. This chain uses TRBV10-2 with TRBJ1-1, with D possibly being TRBD1 (5 bases). Germline V CDR1 and CDR2: WSHSY, SAAADI. The V end lost 3 bases, the J end lost 4 bases, and 9 bases lay between the germline ends. The CDR3 length is 13 residues. The CDR3 nucleotides are TGCGCCAGCAGTGATGGGGGTGGCACTGAAGCTTTCTTT. It specifies CASSDGGGTEAFF.

This clonotype was picked up many times. V and J are TRBV12-3 or TRBV12-4 and TRBJ2-6, with D uncertain. V dropped 7 bases and J dropped 0 bases, with 4 bases sitting between them. CDR3 length: 13 amino acids. CDR3 DNA sequence: TGTGCCAGCAAGGTCTCTGGGGCCAACGTCCTGACTTTC. It encodes CASKVSGANVLTF.

At least ten counts were recorded for this clonotype. The chain uses TRBV30 and TRBJ1-1, with 7 bases matching TRBD1. The V segment lost 4 bases and the J segment 0 bases; nucleotides outside the gene matches: 8. The length of the CDR3 is 15 residues. In germline, CDR1 is GTSNPN, CDR2 SVGIG (reference sequence). The CDR3 spells CAWNRGILVNTEAFF. The CDR3 DNA is TGTGCCTGGAACAGGGGTATTTTGGTGAACACTGAAGCTTTCTTT.

The CDR3 spells CASSLPGTGWETQYF. CDR3 coding DNA: TGTGCCAGCAGTTTACCCGGGACAGGGTGGGAGACCCAGTACTTC. The chain has TRBV28 and TRBJ2-5; 9 nucleotides line up with TRBD1. Germline-derived CDR1 and CDR2 are MDHEN and SYDVKM. The CDR3 contains 15 residues. V shed 2 bases and J 5 bases; nucleotides not matched to a gene: 6.

This clonotype occurred many times. The chain has TRBV12-3 or TRBV12-4 and TRBJ2-7; TRBD2 agrees at 10 bases. The CDR3 is made up of 14 amino acids. V trimming: 8 bases; J trimming: 6 bases; junction bases outside the gene matches: 10. The CDR3, as DNA: TGTGCCAGCCAGGCGAGCGGGAGGGCCGGCGAGCAGTACTTC. This translates into CASQASGRAGEQYF.

Worth noting for this clonotype: Mismatch with germline at one junction end may stem from a read error. The chain is built from TRBV5-1 and TRBJ1-1; D may be TRBD1 (6 bases). CDR3 length: 15 amino acids. From germline, CDR1 is SGHRS and CDR2 YFSETQ. In DNA form, the CDR3 reads TGCGTCAGCAGCTGGGGGGCAGGCTTGAACACTGAAGCTTTCTTT. It codes for CVSSWGAGLNTEAFF.

This clonotype was counted many times. The chain combines TRBV2 with TRBJ2-2; 7 bases map to TRBD2. Germline V CDR1 and CDR2: SNHLY, FYNNEI. V lost 4 bases to trimming and J lost 3 bases; unmatched junction nucleotides: 8. The CDR3 spans 16 residues. CDR3 loop: CASSGPAGVDTGELFF. The CDR3 DNA follows: TGTGCCAGCAGTGGTCCGGCGGGAGTAGACACCGGGGAGCTGTTTTTT. The variable domain in full, completed from reference TRBV2 and TRBJ2-2, reads EPEVTQTPSHQVTQMGQEVILRCVPISNHLYFYWYRQILGQKVEFLVSFYNNEISEKSEIFDDQFSVERPDGSNFTLKIRSTKLEDSAMYFCASSGPAGVDTGELFFGEGSRLTVL.

Many counts were recorded for this clonotype. V gene TRBV28 combines with J gene TRBJ1-5; D unresolved. Germline values: CDR1 MDHEN, CDR2 SYDVKM. Between the trimmed V and J ends, which lost 8 bases and 6 bases, there was a span of 5 bases. The CDR3 is 10 amino acids. CDR3 sequence (DNA): TGTGCCAGCGGAATTCAGCCCCAGCATTTT. Encoded protein: CASGIQPQHF.

Many counts were recorded for this clonotype. One end of the junction varies from germline; a read error may be responsible. CDR3 in DNA: TGTGCCAGCAGTAATAGACTTGCTGTGCACTTC. This encodes CASSNRLAVHF. This rearrangement joins TRBV2 to TRBJ2-4, with D unclear. This CDR3 comprises 11 residues. Germline V gives CDR1 SNHLY, CDR2 FYNNEI.

At least ten counts were recorded for this clonotype. This chain uses TRBV6-2 or TRBV6-3 with TRBJ2-2; the match to TRBD2 covers 10 bases. This CDR3 contains 16 residues. The V gene end was trimmed by 0 bases and the J gene end by 5 bases; junction bases not matched to a gene: 3. The germline gives CDR1 MNHEY, CDR2 SVGEGT. CDR3: CASSYSTSGTTGELFF. DNA of the CDR3: TGTGCCAGCAGTTACTCTACTAGCGGGACGACCGGGGAGCTGTTTTTT.

This clonotype came up many times. The chain uses TRBV11-2 and TRBJ2-2; D call uncertain. The CDR3 has 13 residues. With 0 bases removed from V and 9 bases from J, the gap between germline ends came to 8 bases. Per the germline V gene, CDR1 is SGHAT and CDR2 is FQNNGV. The DNA of the CDR3 is TGTGCCAGCAGCTTAGATCAAACTAGGGAGCTGTTTTTT. Protein product: CASSLDQTRELFF.

There are a few counts of this clonotype. The chain couples TRBV19 to TRBJ2-7, with D possibly being TRBD1 (6 bases). This CDR3 is 15 amino acids long. The V gene's germline CDR1 is LNHDA and CDR2 SQIVND (reference sequence). Between the trimmed V and J ends, which lost 7 bases and 5 bases, there was a span of 21 bases. The CDR3 loop is CASTNTGTFPDEQYF. Written as DNA, the CDR3 is TGTGCCAGTACGAATACAGGGACCTTCCCGGACGAGCAGTACTTC.

This clonotype was seen at least ten times. The gene calls are TRBV29-1 and TRBJ1-1; D is unresolved. V was pared by 7 bases and J by 4 bases, with 4 bases between. CDR1 is SQVTM, CDR2 ANQGSEA, per germline. The CDR3 has 9 amino acids. The CDR3 DNA follows: TGCAGCGCGGGCACTGAAGCTTTCTTT. Translation gives CSAGTEAFF.

This clonotype came up many times. This chain connects TRBV24-1 to TRBJ2-2; 9 bases are a match to TRBD2. CDR1 KGHDR and CDR2 SFDVKD come from the germline V gene. CDR3 length: 16 amino acids. The junction had 9 bases not matched to a gene; V was cut back by 5 bases and J by 6 bases. The CDR3 nucleotides read TGTGCCACCAGTGCCTCAGGCGGGAGGGCCGCCGGGGAGCTGTTTTTT. It specifies CATSASGGRAAGELFF.

Many counts were recorded for this clonotype. One end of the junction is discordant with germline, which a read error may explain. This rearrangement joins TRBV24-1 to TRBJ2-5; D is possibly TRBD2 (5 bases). This CDR3 has 15 residues. CDR1 KGHDR and CDR2 SFDVKD come from the germline V gene. DNA for the CDR3: TGTGCCACCAGTGACCCCAGAGGTGCGGGCGAGACCCAATACTTC. Its protein product is CATSDPRGAGETQYF.

This sequence joins TRBV6-1 and TRBJ1-6; a possible D gene is TRBD1 (5 bases). V gave up 4 bases and J gave up 14 bases, with 15 bases separating them. The CDR3 has 13 residues. The V gene's germline CDR1 is MNHNS and CDR2 SASEGT. CDR3 sequence reads: CASSGTDKLSLHF. The CDR3 bases are TGTGCCAGCAGTGGGACGGACAAATTGTCCCTCCACTTT.

In its sample, this clonotype was seen many times. At one end, the junction sequence differs from germline, possibly due to a read error. J is TRBJ1-2 and V is TRBV11-3; D is ambiguous. There are 14 residues in the CDR3. The germline V gene has CDR1 SGHNT and CDR2 YENEEA. In nucleotides, the CDR3 is TGTGCCAGCAGCTCGGGAAGGGCTTGGGATGGTTACACCTTC. Its protein product is CASSSGRAWDGYTF. Filled out from reference TRBV11-3 and TRBJ1-2, the complete variable domain reads EAGVVQSPRYKIIEKKQPVAFWCNPISGHNTLYWYLQNLGQGPELLIRYENEEAVDDSQLPKDRFSAERLKGVDSTLKIQPAELGDSAVYLCASSSGRAWDGYTFGSGTRLTVV.

This clonotype was observed many times. The chain is built from TRBV9 and TRBJ2-7; 8 bases are a match to TRBD1. CDR1 is SGDLS and CDR2 is YYNGEE in the germline V gene. There are 14 residues in the CDR3. The V and J ends lost 0 bases and 3 bases, in that order; junction bases with no gene match: 2. CDR3 region: CASSVGQGYYEQYF. The CDR3 DNA reads as TGTGCCAGCAGCGTAGGACAGGGGTACTACGAGCAGTACTTC.

As for this clonotype: The junction shows a germline mismatch at one end, possibly a read error. The chain joins TRBV20-1 to TRBJ2-2, with 8 bases that match TRBD2. The CDR3 runs to 14 residues. From germline, CDR1 is DFQATT and CDR2 SNEGSKA (reference sequence). DNA of the CDR3: TGCGGTGCTCACGGACTAGCCGGGACCGGGGAGCTGTTTTTT. Translation gives CGAHGLAGTGELFF.

Many counts were recorded for this clonotype. The chain joins TRBV24-1 to TRBJ1-2; D perhaps matches TRBD1 (5 bases). The CDR3 consists of 12 residues. Trimming left V 7 bases short and J 4 bases short, with 9 bases between. CDR1 and CDR2 from the germline V gene are KGHDR and SFDVKD. This chain's CDR3 is CATRGETYGYTF. As DNA, the CDR3 is TGTGCCACCAGAGGGGAGACCTATGGCTACACCTTC.

This clonotype came up many times. The rearrangement uses TRBV12-5 and TRBJ2-6, with 11 nucleotides matching TRBD1. Germline V gene sequence: CDR1 LGHNT, CDR2 FRNRAP. The CDR3 is made up of 18 amino acids. The junction had 5 bases not matched to a gene; V was cut back by 2 bases and J by 2 bases. This CDR3 reads CASGLYRTGGAGANVLTF. The CDR3 nucleotides are TGTGCTAGTGGTTTGTACCGGACAGGGGGCGCTGGGGCCAACGTCCTGACTTTC. Filled out from reference TRBV12-5 and TRBJ2-6, the complete variable domain reads DARVTQTPRHKVTEMGQEVTMRCQPILGHNTVFWYRQTMMQGLELLAYFRNRAPLDDSGMPKDRFSAEMPDATLATLKIQPSEPRDSAVYFCASGLYRTGGAGANVLTFGAGSRLTVL.

The chain combines TRBV19 with TRBJ1-2; possibly TRBD1 for D (5 bases). Trimming left V 7 bases short and J 4 bases short, with 13 bases between. The CDR3 covers 13 residues. Germline CDR1 reads LNHDA; CDR2 reads SQIVND (reference sequence). The CDR3 region is CASNDGGIYGYTF. The CDR3 DNA follows: TGTGCCAGTAATGACGGGGGAATCTATGGCTACACCTTC.

The gene calls are TRBV15 and TRBJ2-5; TRBD2 matches 9 bases. Germline V gene data show CDR1 as LNHNV and CDR2 as YYDKDF (reference sequence). The trim removed 1 base at V and 4 bases at J, leaving 7 bases unmatched. CDR3 size: 16 residues. The CDR3 sequence: CATSRAAGGPLETQYF. CDR3 nucleotide sequence: TGTGCCACCAGCAGAGCGGCGGGAGGGCCATTAGAGACCCAGTACTTC. The whole variable domain, filled in from reference TRBV15 and TRBJ2-5, reads DAMVIQNPRYQVTQFGKPVTLSCSQTLNHNVMYWYQQKSSQAPKLLFHYYDKDFNNEADTPDNFQSRRPNTSFCFLDIRSPGLGDTAMYLCATSRAAGGPLETQYFGPGTRLLVL.

The rearrangement joins TRBV24-1 to TRBJ2-7; D gene uncertain. From germline, CDR1 is KGHDR and CDR2 SFDVKD. V was pared by 5 bases and J by 3 bases, with 10 bases between. CDR3 length equals 13 residues. CDR3 in amino acids: CATSAGSFYEQYF. The CDR3 DNA is TGTGCCACCAGTGCCGGCAGCTTCTACGAGCAGTACTTC.

This clonotype was observed many times. The chain is built from TRBV29-1 and TRBJ2-7, with 8 bases identical to TRBD2. Trimming cost V 7 bases and J 7 bases; bases outside gene matches: 12. This CDR3 is 13 amino acids long. Per germline, CDR1 SQVTM and CDR2 ANQGSEA. The DNA for the CDR3 is TGCAGCGCTGGCATAGCGGGATTGGGGGAGCAGTACTTC. Its translation: CSAGIAGLGEQYF.

This clonotype has a count of ten or more. The genes are TRBV6-5 and TRBJ1-1; D is unclear. The V gene's germline CDR1 is MNHEY and CDR2 SVGAGI. The CDR3 spans 13 residues. Trimming took 2 bases from V and 4 from J, leaving 8 bases between them. The CDR3 region has the DNA TGTGCCAGCAGTTACGTGGTGAGCACTGAAGCTTTCTTT. It yields the protein CASSYVVSTEAFF.

This clonotype was counted many times. This sequence joins TRBV6-1 and TRBJ2-5; D call uncertain. Trimming left V 10 bases short and J 5 bases short, with 8 bases between. This CDR3 contains 10 residues. Germline CDR1 and CDR2: MNHNS and SASEGT. This CDR3 is CAINRETQYF. Written as DNA, the CDR3 is TGTGCCATCAACCGGGAGACCCAGTACTTC.

This clonotype has ten or more counts. The J gene is TRBJ1-1, the V gene TRBV7-2; D gene uncertain. Between the trimmed V and J ends, which lost 1 base and 1 base, there was a span of 4 bases. There are 13 residues in the CDR3. Germline CDR1 and CDR2: SGHTA and FQGNSA. This CDR3 reads CASSLVRNTEAFF. CDR3 DNA: TGTGCCAGCAGCTTAGTCAGGAACACTGAAGCTTTCTTT.

The chain couples TRBV29-1 to TRBJ1-2; D is unresolved. In germline, CDR1 is SQVTM, CDR2 ANQGSEA. CDR3 length equals 13 residues. The V end lost 8 bases, the J end lost 1 base, and 14 bases lay between the germline ends. CDR3 sequence (DNA): TGCAGCTGCTTACCGGACGGTAACTATGGCTACACCTTC. Its translation: CSCLPDGNYGYTF.

Many counts were recorded for this clonotype. The V call is TRBV14, the J call TRBJ1-3; TRBD1 is a possible D gene (5 bases). Trimming removed 3 bases at V and 4 bases at J, with 10 bases between. CDR1 and CDR2 from the germline V gene are SGHDN and FVKESK. CDR3 length: 14 amino acids. Written as DNA, the CDR3 is TGTGCCAGCAGCCATACGGGGCGGGGAAACACCATATATTTT. Its translation: CASSHTGRGNTIYF.

This clonotype was seen repeatedly, ten times or more. V is TRBV27 and J is TRBJ2-2; no reliable D call. Germline V gene lookup returns CDR1 MNHEY and CDR2 SMNVEV (reference sequence). V lost 3 bases and J lost 2, with 7 bases in between. The CDR3 length is 14 residues. The CDR3 bases are TGTGCCAGCAGTTTGCCGGACAACACCGGGGAGCTGTTTTTT. This gives the protein CASSLPDNTGELFF.